This TCR beta chain was documented in a study of blood T cell repertoires in COVID-19. The germline V gene has CDR1 LNHDA and CDR2 SQIVND (reference sequence). The V end lost 11 bases, the J end lost 1 base, and 9 bases lay between the germline ends. CDR3 length: 12 residues. Assay used: immunoSEQ multiplex PCR; TCRdb lists only in-frame clones, some missing. This sample yields roughly 270,000 clones, of which approximately 86% are seen a single time; more than 7.5% belongs to the top ten. The V gene is TRBV19, the J gene TRBJ2-1; D remains unclear. The specimen was peripheral blood. The TCR originated in a man between 18 and 29 years old with active or convalescent COVID-19. In DNA form, the CDR3 reads TGTGCCTCCGGTACTTCCTACAATGAGCAGTTCTTC. Translated, it gives CASGTSYNEQFF.